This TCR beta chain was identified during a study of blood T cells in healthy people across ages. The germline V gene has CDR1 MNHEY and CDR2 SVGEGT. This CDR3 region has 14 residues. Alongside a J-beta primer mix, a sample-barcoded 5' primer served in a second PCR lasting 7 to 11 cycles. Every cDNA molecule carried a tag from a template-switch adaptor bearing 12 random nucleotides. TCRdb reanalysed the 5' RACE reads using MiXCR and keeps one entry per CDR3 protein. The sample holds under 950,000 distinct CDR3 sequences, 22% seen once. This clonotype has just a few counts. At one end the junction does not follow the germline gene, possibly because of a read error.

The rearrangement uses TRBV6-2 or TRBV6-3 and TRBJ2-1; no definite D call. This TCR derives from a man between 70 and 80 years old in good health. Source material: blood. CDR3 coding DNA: TGCGCCAGCTATCAGTCGAGCTCCTACAATGAGCAGTTCTTC. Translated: CASYQSSSYNEQFF.